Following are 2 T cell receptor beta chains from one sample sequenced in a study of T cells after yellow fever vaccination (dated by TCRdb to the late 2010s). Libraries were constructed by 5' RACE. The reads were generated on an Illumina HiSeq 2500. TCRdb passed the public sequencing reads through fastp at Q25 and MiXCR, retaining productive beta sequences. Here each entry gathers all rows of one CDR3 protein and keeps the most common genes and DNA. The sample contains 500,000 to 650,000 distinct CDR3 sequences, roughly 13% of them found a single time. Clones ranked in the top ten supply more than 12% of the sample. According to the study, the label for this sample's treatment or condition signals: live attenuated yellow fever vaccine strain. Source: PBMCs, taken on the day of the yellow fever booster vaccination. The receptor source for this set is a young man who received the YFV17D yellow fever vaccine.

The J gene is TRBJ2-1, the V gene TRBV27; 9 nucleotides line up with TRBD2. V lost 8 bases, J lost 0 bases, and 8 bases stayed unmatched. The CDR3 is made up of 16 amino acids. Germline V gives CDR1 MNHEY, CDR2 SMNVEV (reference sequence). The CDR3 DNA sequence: TGTGCCAGCCTTGCGAGCGGGAGGAGCTCCTACAATGAGCAGTTCTTC. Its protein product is CASLASGRSSYNEQFF.

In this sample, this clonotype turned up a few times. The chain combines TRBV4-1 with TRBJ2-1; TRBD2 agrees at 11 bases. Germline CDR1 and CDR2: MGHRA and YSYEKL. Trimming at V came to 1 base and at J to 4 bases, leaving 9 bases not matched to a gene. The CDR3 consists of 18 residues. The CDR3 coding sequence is TGCGCCAGCAGCCAAGGGGGACTAGCGGAGGTAGGGTACAATGAGCAGTTCTTC. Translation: CASSQGGLAEVGYNEQFF.